These 25 T cell receptor beta chains were sequenced from one sample in a study of T cells after yellow fever vaccination. TCRdb re-derived calls from the 5' RACE reads in MiXCR, one entry per CDR3 protein. The sample lists about 58,000 distinct CDR3 sequences; roughly 6.9% were seen once. The sequenced sample was CD8+ T cells sorted from PBMCs, obtained on the day of the first yellow fever vaccination. All receptors come from a man aged 18 to 29 who received the YFV17D yellow fever vaccine.

The chain couples TRBV11-3 to TRBJ2-1; possibly TRBD2 for D (6 bases). This CDR3 region has 16 residues. Germline CDR1 reads SGHNT; CDR2 reads YENEEA. V lost 5 bases and J lost 1, with 15 bases in between. CDR3 sequence (DNA): TGTGCCAGCAGCACCTTAGAGGCGGGATCCTACAATGAGCAGTTCTTC. Translated: CASSTLEAGSYNEQFF.

The chain is built from TRBV6-5 and TRBJ2-7, with no clear D. The CDR3 is 13 amino acids. V was clipped by 0 bases and J by 7 bases, with 10 bases between them. Germline CDR1 and CDR2: MNHEY and SVGAGI. The CDR3 coding sequence is TGTGCCAGCAGTTACTCGCAGGAAGGGGAGCAGTACGTC. Translated, it gives CASSYSQEGEQYV.

This clonotype was seen repeatedly, ten times or more. The chain has TRBV27 and TRBJ1-5; no reliable D call. The CDR3 is made up of 14 amino acids. The V gene's germline CDR1 is MNHEY and CDR2 SMNVEV (reference sequence). Trimming pared 4 bases from V and 5 bases from J, leaving 12 bases between. CDR3 sequence reads: CASSWEGRDQPQHF. The CDR3 region has the DNA TGTGCCAGCAGTTGGGAGGGTAGGGATCAGCCCCAGCATTTT.

This clonotype was detected only a few times. This sequence joins TRBV24-1 and TRBJ2-2; TRBD1 might be the D (5 bases). The CDR3 contains 17 residues. Trimming left V 2 bases short and J 1 base short, with 13 bases between. The germline V gene has CDR1 KGHDR and CDR2 SFDVKD. CDR3 in DNA: TGTGCCACCAGTGATTCGAGTCGGACAAAGAACACCGGGGAGCTGTTTTTT. It yields the protein CATSDSSRTKNTGELFF.

In its sample, this clonotype was seen once. A much larger clone sits a single nucleotide away, making a read error possible. This chain connects TRBV7-2 to TRBJ1-2; no reliable D call. Germline CDR1 reads SGHTA; CDR2 reads FQGNSA. This CDR3 is built from 15 residues. The V gene lost 5 bases and the J gene lost 3 bases, with 16 bases spanning the gap. DNA of the CDR3: TGTGCCAGCAGCCGTCCGGAGTTCATCGACTATGGCTACACCTTC. Translated, it gives CASSRPEFIDYGYTF.

The rearrangement uses TRBV2 and TRBJ2-5, with TRBD1 matching 9 bases. The V segment lost 5 bases and the J segment 5 bases; nucleotides outside the gene matches: 12. Germline V gives CDR1 SNHLY, CDR2 FYNNEI. This CDR3 region has 16 residues. CDR3 coding DNA: TGTGCCAGCAGTAGGCCGGACAGGGGACTTCAGGAGACCCAGTACTTC. This sequence encodes CASSRPDRGLQETQYF.

This clonotype has a count of ten or more. This sequence joins TRBV9 and TRBJ2-1; D may match TRBD1 or TRBD2 (6 bases each). The V end was cut by 0 bases, the J end by 6 bases, with 13 bases between. Germline V gene lookup returns CDR1 SGDLS and CDR2 YYNGEE. The CDR3 length is 15 residues. DNA of the CDR3: TGTGCCAGCAGCGTAGTGGGGGGCAGGGGCAATGAGCAGTTCTTC. It encodes CASSVVGGRGNEQFF. Full variable domain (missing parts from reference TRBV9 and TRBJ2-1): DSGVTQTPKHLITATGQRVTLRCSPRSGDLSVYWYQQSLDQGLQFLIQYYNGEERAKGNILERFSAQQFPDLHSELNLSSLELGDSALYFCASSVVGGRGNEQFFGPGTRLTVL.

Concerning this clonotype itself: The germline gene is not matched at one end of the junction; a read error may be the cause. The DNA for the CDR3 is TGTGCCAGGAGCCCCGGGCTCCGGACTTCTAGCACAGATACGCAGTATTTT. This translates into CARSPGLRTSSTDTQYF. V is TRBV4-2 and J is TRBJ2-3; weak D call: TRBD2 (5 bases). CDR1 LGHNA and CDR2 YNFKEQ come from the germline V gene. There are 17 residues in the CDR3.

The table lists this clonotype with a few counts. The chain couples TRBV5-5 to TRBJ1-3; no clear D. CDR1 and CDR2 from the germline V gene are SGHKS and YYEKEE (reference sequence). CDR3 length: 11 residues. Trimming took off 3 bases at V and 4 bases at J, with 2 bases between the two ends. Here the CDR3 reads CASSWGNTIYF. The CDR3, as DNA: TGTGCCAGCAGCTGGGGAAACACCATATATTTT.

The rearrangement joins TRBV6-1 to TRBJ2-3; D is perhaps TRBD1 or TRBD2 (6 bases each). CDR1 and CDR2 (germline): MNHNS, SASEGT. V was clipped by 7 bases and J by 6 bases, with 11 bases between them. The CDR3 is 12 amino acids. CDR3 sequence (DNA): TGTGCCAGCAAACAGGGAGGTGATACGCAGTATTTT. As protein: CASKQGGDTQYF.

This clonotype was detected a few times. J is TRBJ2-3 and V is TRBV5-1; either TRBD1 or TRBD2 may supply D (5 bases each). V shed 3 bases and J shed 2 bases, with 22 bases lying between them. The germline CDR1 and CDR2 sequences are SGHRS and YFSETQ. This CDR3 contains 18 residues. CDR3 region: CASSWGWLGTGYTDTQYF. In nucleotides, the CDR3 is TGCGCCAGCAGCTGGGGCTGGCTCGGGACGGGATACACAGATACGCAGTATTTT.

This clonotype was found many times. The chain uses TRBV6-6 and TRBJ1-4; 10 nucleotides agree with TRBD1. CDR3 length: 11 amino acids. V shed 6 bases and J 14 bases; nucleotides not matched to a gene: 3. The germline CDR1 and CDR2 sequences are MNHNY and SVGAGI (reference sequence). In DNA, the CDR3 is TGTGCCAGCAGGCGGACAGGGGGGCTGTTTTTT. This codes for CASRRTGGLFF.

The V call is TRBV10-2, the J call TRBJ2-1; D unclear. The CDR3 runs 11 residues. V lost 0 bases and J lost 10, with 4 bases in between. From germline, CDR1 is WSHSY and CDR2 SAAADI. CDR3 sequence: CASSESREQFF. DNA for the CDR3: TGCGCCAGCAGTGAGTCGCGGGAGCAGTTCTTC.

This clonotype occurred a few times. The chain couples TRBV12-3 or TRBV12-4 to TRBJ1-2; D may be TRBD1 (5 bases). CDR3 length: 13 residues. V was cut by 5 bases and J by 5 bases, with 12 bases left in between. CDR3 sequence (DNA): TGTGCCAGCAGTCCGACGGACACTTATGGCTACACCTTC. Its protein is CASSPTDTYGYTF.

About this clonotype itself: A read error may explain this, as a much larger clone is one base away. This chain links TRBV5-5 with TRBJ2-2; the match to TRBD2 covers 7 bases. Trimming took 8 bases from V and 5 from J; bases not matched to a gene: 12. Germline V gives CDR1 SGHKS, CDR2 YYEKEE (reference sequence). The CDR3 is made up of 15 amino acids. Written as DNA, the CDR3 is TGTGCCAGGAGCCCGGGACTAATGCCGACCGGGGAGCTGTTTTTT. This translates into CARSPGLMPTGELFF.

This clonotype was recorded at least ten times. J is TRBJ2-2 and V is TRBV4-3, with D perhaps TRBD1 (5 bases). The CDR3 is 16 amino acids. Germline CDR1 and CDR2: LGHNA and YSLEER. V lost 0 bases and J 4 bases, leaving 12 bases between the germline ends. The CDR3 DNA follows: TGCGCCAGCAGCCAAGAATCCCGACAGAGCACCGGGGAGCTGTTTTTT. Translating it yields CASSQESRQSTGELFF.

The rearrangement uses TRBV7-3 and TRBJ1-6; TRBD1 might be the D (6 bases). This CDR3 has 14 residues. V shed 1 base and J shed 9 bases, with 10 bases lying between them. In germline, CDR1 is SGHTA, CDR2 FQGTGA. The CDR3 is CASSLSGGASPLHF. The CDR3 DNA sequence: TGTGCCAGCAGCTTAAGCGGGGGGGCTTCACCCCTCCACTTT.

This clonotype was detected ten times or more. The rearrangement joins TRBV6-5 to TRBJ2-2; D might be TRBD1 (5 bases). With 7 bases removed from V and 8 bases from J, the gap between germline ends came to 14 bases. Looked up from germline, CDR1 is MNHEY and CDR2 is SVGAGI. This CDR3 comprises 13 residues. CDR3 DNA: TGTGCCAGCACCAGGGAATCACCGGGGGAGCTGTTTTTT. It codes for CASTRESPGELFF.

This clonotype was seen a handful of times. The gene calls are TRBV6-1 and TRBJ2-5; D remains ambiguous. The length of the CDR3 is 16 residues. Germline V gene data show CDR1 as MNHNS and CDR2 as SASEGT. Trimming took off 0 bases at V and 3 bases at J, with 14 bases between the two ends. The DNA of the CDR3 is TGTGCCAGCAGTGAAGCGCTCGGGCGCCCCAAAGAGACCCAGTACTTC. As protein: CASSEALGRPKETQYF.

This clonotype was observed many times. The chain combines TRBV4-1 with TRBJ1-1; maybe TRBD1 (6 bases). Germline V gene sequence: CDR1 MGHRA, CDR2 YSYEKL. CDR3 length equals 14 residues. With 4 bases removed from V and 5 bases from J, the gap between germline ends came to 14 bases. The CDR3 sequence is CASSLGGLGTEAFF. CDR3 DNA: TGCGCCAGCAGCCTCGGGGGGCTAGGTACTGAAGCTTTCTTT.

The table lists this clonotype with a few counts. The chain carries TRBV5-4 and TRBJ1-1; perhaps TRBD1 as D (6 bases). V lost 2 bases and J 5 bases, leaving 13 bases between the germline ends. The CDR3 contains 14 residues. Looked up from germline, CDR1 is SGHNT and CDR2 is YYREEE (reference sequence). The CDR3 bases are TGTGCCAGCAGCTTTAGGGGGGGTTGGACTGAAGCTTTCTTT. Its protein is CASSFRGGWTEAFF. Full variable domain (missing parts from reference TRBV5-4 and TRBJ1-1): ETGVTQSPTHLIKTRGQQVTLRCSSQSGHNTVSWYQQALGQGPQFIFQYYREEENGRGNFPPRFSGLQFPNYSSELNVNALELDDSALYLCASSFRGGWTEAFFGQGTRLTVV.

This clonotype was found many times. In nucleotides, the CDR3 is TGTGCCAGCAGTTTAGTAACTAGCAGGCAAGAGACCCAGTACTTC. This sequence encodes CASSLVTSRQETQYF. The rearrangement uses TRBV12-3 or TRBV12-4 and TRBJ2-5; TRBD2 is a possible D gene (6 bases). The V end was cut by 1 base, the J end by 2 bases, with 11 bases between. This CDR3 comprises 15 residues.

This clonotype has at least ten counts. This chain joins TRBV9 and TRBJ2-1; D might be TRBD2 (5 bases). Trimming pared 0 bases from V and 3 bases from J, leaving 16 bases between. This CDR3 spans 17 amino acids. CDR1 and CDR2 from the germline V gene are SGDLS and YYNGEE. CDR3 protein: CASSVGTRLGHYNEQFF. CDR3 coding DNA: TGTGCCAGCAGCGTAGGGACTCGCTTGGGCCACTACAATGAGCAGTTCTTC.

This clonotype occurred many times. The chain combines TRBV4-1 with TRBJ2-1; 7 bases are a match to TRBD1. The CDR3 extends over 15 amino acids. Germline V gene sequence: CDR1 MGHRA, CDR2 YSYEKL. The V segment lost 5 bases and the J segment 0 bases; nucleotides outside the gene matches: 4. Here the CDR3 reads CASSTRDSSYNEQFF. CDR3 coding DNA: TGCGCCAGCAGCACCCGGGACAGCTCCTACAATGAGCAGTTCTTC.

The chain is built from TRBV2 and TRBJ2-7; maybe TRBD2 (5 bases). Germline CDR1 SNHLY, CDR2 FYNNEI. V was clipped by 3 bases and J by 4 bases, with 13 bases between them. The CDR3 is 14 amino acids. The CDR3 sequence is CASSDEVRRYEQYF. CDR3 bases: TGTGCCAGCAGTGATGAGGTCCGGAGGTACGAGCAGTACTTC.